This entry describes one T cell receptor (beta chain). Under the authors' procedure: By means of reference gene primer amplification, nucleated cell counts were estimated. Some clones are missing from TCRdb's copy, which holds only in-frame ones; the method was immunoSEQ multiplex PCR. From that table come the V and J calls and clone size; the DNA was used to work out D and trimming. The sample lists about 100,000 clones; just under 95% were seen once. The record originates from a study of blood T cell repertoires in COVID-19. Study-wide background: COVID-19 samples from acute and convalescent phases originated in the United States, Italy and Spain.

Germline loops: CDR1 SGHNT, CDR2 YYREEE (reference sequence). J lost 1 base, V lost 0 bases, and 3 bases had no gene match. The length of the CDR3 is 15 residues. The receptor was isolated from a man between 70 and 80 years old with acute or convalescent COVID-19. The source material was peripheral blood. J is TRBJ1-1 and V is TRBV5-4, with 7 bases that match TRBD1. The DNA of the CDR3 is TGTGCCAGCAGCTTGGTTCGACAGGGGAACACTGAAGCTTTCTTT. Its translation is CASSLVRQGNTEAFF.